This T cell receptor (beta chain) was captured by sequencing in a study of blood T cells in healthy people across ages. The individuals who served as donors were healthy Caucasians living in Russia, aged roughly 6 to 100. About 9.9 milliliters of peripheral blood were drawn from each donor. PBMCs numbering at least 6.5 million were isolated per sample. The use of a sample-barcoded 5' primer and a J-beta primer mix characterized a second PCR of about 7 to 12 cycles. Each CDR3 protein is one row after TCRdb ran MiXCR on the 5' RACE reads. This table holds 650,000 to 700,000 distinct CDR3 sequences, over 40% found once. The table lists this clonotype with a few counts. In germline, CDR1 is MNHEY, CDR2 SMNVEV (reference sequence). CDR3 size: 14 residues. V lost 3 bases and J lost 6, with 12 bases in between.

The receptor comes from a woman older than 75 in good health. The V call is TRBV27, the J call TRBJ2-1; D unclear. The sequenced sample was blood. The chain's CDR3 is CASSFQVPSNEQFF. CDR3 DNA sequence: TGTGCCAGCAGTTTTCAGGTCCCGAGCAATGAGCAGTTCTTC.